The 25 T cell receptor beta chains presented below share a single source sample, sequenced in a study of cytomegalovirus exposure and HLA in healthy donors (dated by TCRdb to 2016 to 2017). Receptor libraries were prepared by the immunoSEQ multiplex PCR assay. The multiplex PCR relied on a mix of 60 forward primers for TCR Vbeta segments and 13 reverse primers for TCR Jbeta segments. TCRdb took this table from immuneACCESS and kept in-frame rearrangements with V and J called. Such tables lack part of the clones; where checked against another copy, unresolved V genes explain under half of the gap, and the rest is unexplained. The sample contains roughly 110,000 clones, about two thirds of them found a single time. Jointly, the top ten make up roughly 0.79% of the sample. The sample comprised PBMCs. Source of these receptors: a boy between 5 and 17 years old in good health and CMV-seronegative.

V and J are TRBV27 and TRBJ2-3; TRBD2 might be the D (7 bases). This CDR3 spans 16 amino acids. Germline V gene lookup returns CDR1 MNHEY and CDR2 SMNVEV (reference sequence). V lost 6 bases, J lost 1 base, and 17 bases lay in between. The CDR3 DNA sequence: TGTGCCAGCAGGGGGGCGGGAGAGGTGGGCACAGATACGCAGTATTTT. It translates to CASRGAGEVGTDTQYF.

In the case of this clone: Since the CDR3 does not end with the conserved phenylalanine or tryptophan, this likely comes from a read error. The CDR3 DNA follows: TGTGCCAGCAGTTTCAGACGTCCAACTAATGAAAAACTGTTTGTT. Its translation is CASSFRRPTNEKLFV. This rearrangement joins TRBV28 to TRBJ1-4; D is uncertain. This CDR3 has 15 residues. Per the germline V gene, CDR1 is MDHEN and CDR2 is SYDVKM. V shed 3 bases and J shed 0 bases, with 8 bases lying between them.

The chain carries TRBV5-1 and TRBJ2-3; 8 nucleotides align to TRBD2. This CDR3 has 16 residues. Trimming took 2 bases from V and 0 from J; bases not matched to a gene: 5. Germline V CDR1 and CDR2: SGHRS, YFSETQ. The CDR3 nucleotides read TGCGCCAGCAGCTTTGGTATAGCGGGGAGCACAGATACGCAGTATTTT. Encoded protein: CASSFGIAGSTDTQYF.

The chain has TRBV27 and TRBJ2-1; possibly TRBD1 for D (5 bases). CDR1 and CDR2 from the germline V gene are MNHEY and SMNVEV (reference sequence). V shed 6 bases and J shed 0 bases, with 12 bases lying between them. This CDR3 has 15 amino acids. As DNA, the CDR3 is TGTGCCAGCAGCCCTAGACAGAGCTCCTACAATGAGCAGTTCTTC. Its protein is CASSPRQSSYNEQFF.

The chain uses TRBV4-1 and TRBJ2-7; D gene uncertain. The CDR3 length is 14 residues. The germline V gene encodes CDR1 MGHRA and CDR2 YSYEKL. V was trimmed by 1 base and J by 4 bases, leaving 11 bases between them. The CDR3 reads CASSQASRLYEQYF. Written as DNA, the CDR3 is TGCGCCAGCAGCCAAGCCTCGAGGCTTTACGAGCAGTACTTC.

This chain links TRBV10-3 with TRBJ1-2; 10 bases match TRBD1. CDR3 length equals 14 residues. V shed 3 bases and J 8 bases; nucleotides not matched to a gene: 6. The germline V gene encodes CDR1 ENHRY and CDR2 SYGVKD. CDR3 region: CAISDRQGAYGYTF. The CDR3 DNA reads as TGTGCCATCAGTGACCGACAGGGGGCTTACGGCTACACCTTC.

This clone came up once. Here the CDR3 reads CASSETGDLGNTLWLHLWTF. The CDR3 DNA reads TGTGCCAGCAGTGAGACAGGGGATTTGGGGAATACACTATGGCTACACCTATGGACCTTC. The chain links TRBV2 to TRBJ1-2, with 8 bases that match TRBD1. Germline loops: CDR1 SNHLY, CDR2 FYNNEI. The CDR3 covers 20 residues. Unmatched junction bases numbered 32, after V lost 3 bases and J lost 14 bases. The complete variable domain, with remaining parts taken from reference TRBV2 and TRBJ1-2, reads EPEVTQTPSHQVTQMGQEVILRCVPISNHLYFYWYRQILGQKVEFLVSFYNNEISEKSEIFDDQFSVERPDGSNFTLKIRSTKLEDSAMYFCASSETGDLGNTLWLHLWTFGSGTRLTVV.

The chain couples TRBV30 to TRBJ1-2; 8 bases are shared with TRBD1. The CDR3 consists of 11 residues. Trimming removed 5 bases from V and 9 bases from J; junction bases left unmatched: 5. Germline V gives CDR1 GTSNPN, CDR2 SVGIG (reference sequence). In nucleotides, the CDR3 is TGTGCCTGGGGCAGGGGGCGCAGCTACACCTTC. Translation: CAWGRGRSYTF.

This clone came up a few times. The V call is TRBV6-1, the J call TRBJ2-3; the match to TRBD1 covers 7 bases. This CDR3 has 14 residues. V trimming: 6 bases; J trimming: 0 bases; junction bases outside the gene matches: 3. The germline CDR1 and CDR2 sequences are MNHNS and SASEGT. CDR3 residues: CASRLTGSTDTQYF. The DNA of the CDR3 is TGTGCCAGCAGGTTGACAGGGAGCACAGATACGCAGTATTTT.

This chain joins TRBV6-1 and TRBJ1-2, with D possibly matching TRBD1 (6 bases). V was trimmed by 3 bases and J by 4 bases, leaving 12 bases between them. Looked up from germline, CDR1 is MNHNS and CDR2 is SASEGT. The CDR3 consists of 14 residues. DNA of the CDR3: TGTGCCAGCAGTGAGGCAGGGGTTGGCTATGGCTACACCTTC. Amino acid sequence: CASSEAGVGYGYTF.

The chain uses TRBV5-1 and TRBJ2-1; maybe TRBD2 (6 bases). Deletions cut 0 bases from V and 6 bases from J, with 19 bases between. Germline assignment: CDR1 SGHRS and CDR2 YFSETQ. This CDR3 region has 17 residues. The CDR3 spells CASSLAGGLPPRNEQFF. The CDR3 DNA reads TGCGCCAGCAGCTTGGCCGGTGGACTACCCCCTCGCAATGAGCAGTTCTTC.

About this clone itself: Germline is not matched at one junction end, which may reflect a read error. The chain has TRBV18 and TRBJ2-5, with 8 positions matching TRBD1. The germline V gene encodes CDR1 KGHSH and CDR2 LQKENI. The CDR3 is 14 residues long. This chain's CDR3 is CASSSPTGEETQYF. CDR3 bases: TGTGCCAGCTCATCACCGACAGGGGAAGAGACCCAGTACTTC.

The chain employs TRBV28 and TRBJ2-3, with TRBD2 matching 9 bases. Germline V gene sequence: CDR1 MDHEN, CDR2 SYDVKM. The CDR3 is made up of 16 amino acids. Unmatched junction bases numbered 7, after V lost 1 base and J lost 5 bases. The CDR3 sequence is CASSLSSGTWGDTQYF. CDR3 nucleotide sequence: TGTGCCAGCAGTTTATCTAGCGGGACGTGGGGAGATACGCAGTATTTT.

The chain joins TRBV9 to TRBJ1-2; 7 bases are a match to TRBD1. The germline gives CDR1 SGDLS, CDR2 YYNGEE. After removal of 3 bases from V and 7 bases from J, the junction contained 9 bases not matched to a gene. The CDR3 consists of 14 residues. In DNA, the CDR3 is TGTGCCAGCAGCGCGGCGACAGGGTCTAGTGGCTACACCTTC. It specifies CASSAATGSSGYTF.

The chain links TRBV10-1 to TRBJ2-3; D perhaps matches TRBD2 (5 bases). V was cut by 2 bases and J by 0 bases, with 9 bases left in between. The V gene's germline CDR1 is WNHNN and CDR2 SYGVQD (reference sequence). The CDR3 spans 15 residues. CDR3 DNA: TGCGCCAGCAGTGAGCAGCGGACCAGCACAGATACGCAGTATTTT. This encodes CASSEQRTSTDTQYF.

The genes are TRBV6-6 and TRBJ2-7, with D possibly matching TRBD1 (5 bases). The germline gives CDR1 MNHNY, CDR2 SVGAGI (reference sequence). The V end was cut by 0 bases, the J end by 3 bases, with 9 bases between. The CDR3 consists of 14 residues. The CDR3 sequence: CASSYSGQGYEQYF. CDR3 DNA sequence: TGTGCCAGCAGTTACTCTGGGCAGGGCTACGAGCAGTACTTC.

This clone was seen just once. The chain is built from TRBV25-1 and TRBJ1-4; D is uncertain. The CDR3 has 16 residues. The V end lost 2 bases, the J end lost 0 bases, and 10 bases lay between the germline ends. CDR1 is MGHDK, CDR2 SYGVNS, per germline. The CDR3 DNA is TGTGCCAGCAGTGAACCCCTATATGCAACTAATGAAAAACTGTTTTTT. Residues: CASSEPLYATNEKLFF.

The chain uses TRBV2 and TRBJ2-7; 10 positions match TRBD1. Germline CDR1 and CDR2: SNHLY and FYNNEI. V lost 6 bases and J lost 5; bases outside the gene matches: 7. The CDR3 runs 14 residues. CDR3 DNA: TGTGCCAGCAGCGCCGGACAGGGGGACCACGAGCAGTACTTC. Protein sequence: CASSAGQGDHEQYF.

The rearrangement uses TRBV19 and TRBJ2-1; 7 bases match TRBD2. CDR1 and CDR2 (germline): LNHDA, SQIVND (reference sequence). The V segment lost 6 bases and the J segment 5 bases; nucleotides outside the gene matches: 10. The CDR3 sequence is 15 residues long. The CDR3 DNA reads TGTGCCAGTAGGGAGCGAGCGGGATTGGACAATGAGCAGTTCTTC. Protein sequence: CASRERAGLDNEQFF. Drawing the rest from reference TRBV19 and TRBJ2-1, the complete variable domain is DGGITQSPKYLFRKEGQNVTLSCEQNLNHDAMYWYRQDPGQGLRLIYYSQIVNDFQKGDIAEGYSVSREKKESFPLTVTSAQKNPTAFYLCASRERAGLDNEQFFGPGTRLTVL.

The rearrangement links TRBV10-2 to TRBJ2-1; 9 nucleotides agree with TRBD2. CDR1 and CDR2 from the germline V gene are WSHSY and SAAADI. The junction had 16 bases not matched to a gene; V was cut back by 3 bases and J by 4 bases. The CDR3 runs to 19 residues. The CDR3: CASSETGLAGRRPYNEQFF. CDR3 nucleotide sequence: TGCGCCAGCAGTGAAACGGGTCTAGCGGGACGACGACCTTACAATGAGCAGTTCTTC.

CDR3 protein: CAWSVGQGFYEQYF. The CDR3 nucleotides are TGTGCCTGGAGTGTGGGACAGGGTTTCTACGAGCAGTACTTC. The genes are TRBV30 and TRBJ2-7; TRBD1 matches at 9 bases. The V and J ends lost 0 bases and 3 bases, in that order; junction bases with no gene match: 3. This CDR3 is 14 amino acids long. CDR1 is GTSNPN and CDR2 is SVGIG in the germline V gene (reference sequence).

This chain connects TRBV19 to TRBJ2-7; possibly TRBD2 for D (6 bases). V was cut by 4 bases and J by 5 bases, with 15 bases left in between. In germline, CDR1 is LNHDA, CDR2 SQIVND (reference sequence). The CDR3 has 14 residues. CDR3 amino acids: CASSKTGVGDEQYF. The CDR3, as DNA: TGTGCCAGTAGTAAAACGGGGGTCGGGGACGAGCAGTACTTC.

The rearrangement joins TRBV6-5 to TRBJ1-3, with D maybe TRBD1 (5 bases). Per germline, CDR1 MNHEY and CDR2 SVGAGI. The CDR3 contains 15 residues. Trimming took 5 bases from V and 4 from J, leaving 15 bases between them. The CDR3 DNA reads TGTGCCAGCAGTCCGCAGGGTCTGATCGGAAACACCATATATTTT. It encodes CASSPQGLIGNTIYF.

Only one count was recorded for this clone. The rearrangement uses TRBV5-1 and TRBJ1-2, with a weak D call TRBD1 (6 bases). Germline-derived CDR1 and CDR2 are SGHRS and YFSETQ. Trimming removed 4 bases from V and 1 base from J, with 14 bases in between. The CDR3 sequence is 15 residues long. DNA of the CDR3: TGCGCCAGCAGCGATCCAGGGGCTGGTAACTATGGCTACACCTTC. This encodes CASSDPGAGNYGYTF.

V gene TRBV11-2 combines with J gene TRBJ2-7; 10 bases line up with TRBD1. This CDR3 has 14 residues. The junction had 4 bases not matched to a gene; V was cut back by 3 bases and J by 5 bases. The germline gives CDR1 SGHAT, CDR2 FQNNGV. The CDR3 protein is CASSLGQGFDEQYF. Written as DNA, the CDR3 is TGTGCCAGCAGCTTGGGACAGGGGTTCGACGAGCAGTACTTC.